What follows is one TCR beta chain and its context. As yet, its antigen is unknown. The CDR3 covers 13 residues. Germline assignment: CDR1 GTSNPN and CDR2 SVGIG (reference sequence). V lost 7 bases and J lost 2, with 13 bases in between. Here immunoSEQ multiplex PCR was the method, and the copy in TCRdb shows in-frame clones only, minus some. The data hold 100,000 or so clones, with 58% observed a single time. This sample is drawn from a study of cytotoxic CD8 clonotypes in ibrutinib-treated CLL. Study-level information: Samples had a mean of 255,043 productive templates and some 88,000 productive rearrangements. General study points: The public clonotypes identified were infrequent and showed contraction or stability on treatment.

This TCR came from a human donor with chronic lymphocytic leukemia. The chain uses TRBV30 and TRBJ2-3; possible D gene TRBD1, 6 bases. The sample was PBMCs, taken after 24 months of ibrutinib treatment. CDR3 sequence (DNA): TGTGCCTTTTCTGGACAGCTCACAGATACGCAGTATTTT. As protein: CAFSGQLTDTQYF.